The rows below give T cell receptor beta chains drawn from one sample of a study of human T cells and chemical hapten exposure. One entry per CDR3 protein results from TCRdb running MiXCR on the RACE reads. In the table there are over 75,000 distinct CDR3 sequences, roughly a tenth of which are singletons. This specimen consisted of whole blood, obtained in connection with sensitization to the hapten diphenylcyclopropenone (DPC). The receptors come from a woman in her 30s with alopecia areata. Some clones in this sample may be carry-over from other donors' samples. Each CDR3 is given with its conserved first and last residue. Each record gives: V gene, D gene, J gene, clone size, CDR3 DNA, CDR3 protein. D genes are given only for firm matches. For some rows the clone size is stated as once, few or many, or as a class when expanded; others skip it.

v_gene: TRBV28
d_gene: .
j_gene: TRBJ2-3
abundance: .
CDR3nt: TGTGCCAGCAGCACCCCGGCAGATACGCAGTATTTT
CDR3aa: CASSTPADTQYF

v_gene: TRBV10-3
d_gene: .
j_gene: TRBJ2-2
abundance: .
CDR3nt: TGTGCCATCGGTCATGGGACAACTGAGCCCGGGGAGCTGTTTTTT
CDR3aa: CAIGHGTTEPGELFF

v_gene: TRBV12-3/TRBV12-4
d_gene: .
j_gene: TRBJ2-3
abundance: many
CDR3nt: TGTGCCAGCAGTTTATACGGGCAGGGAACAGATACGCAGTATTTT
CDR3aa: CASSLYGQGTDTQYF

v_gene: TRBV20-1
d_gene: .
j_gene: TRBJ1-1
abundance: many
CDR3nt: TGCAGTGCTAGGGATCCCCAGGGTGATAACACTGAAGCTTTCTTT
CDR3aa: CSARDPQGDNTEAFF

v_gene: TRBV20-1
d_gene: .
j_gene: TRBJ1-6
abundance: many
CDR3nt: TGCAGTGCTAGAGACGGGACCTATAATTCACCCCTCCACTTT
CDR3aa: CSARDGTYNSPLHF

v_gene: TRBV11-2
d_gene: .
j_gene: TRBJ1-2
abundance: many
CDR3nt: TGTGCCAGCTATCGACAGATCTATGGCTACACCTTC
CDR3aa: CASYRQIYGYTF

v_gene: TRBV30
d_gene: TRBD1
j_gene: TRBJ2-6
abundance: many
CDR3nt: TGTGCCTGGGACAGGGGGCGATCTGGGGCCAACGTCCTGACTTTC
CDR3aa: CAWDRGRSGANVLTF

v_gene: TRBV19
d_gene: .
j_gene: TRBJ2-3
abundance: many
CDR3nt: TGTGCCAGTAGTCGGGGGACAGCTACTAGCACAGATACGCAGTATTTT
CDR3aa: CASSRGTATSTDTQYF

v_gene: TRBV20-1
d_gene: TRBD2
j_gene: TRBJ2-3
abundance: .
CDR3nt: TGCAGTGGAAAGGGGAGCGGGGCCCGCACAGATACGCAGTATTTT
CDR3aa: CSGKGSGARTDTQYF

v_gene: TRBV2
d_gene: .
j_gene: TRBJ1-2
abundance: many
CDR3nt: TGTGCCAGCAGTGTCGCCCGGACAGACTATGGCTACACCTTC
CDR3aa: CASSVARTDYGYTF